The T cell receptor beta chain described here comes from a study of T-cell reconstitution after alpha-beta-depleted transplantation in children (TCRdb year 2016). Context from the whole study: T-cell immune reconstitution after TCRalphabeta/CD19-depleted allogeneic hematopoietic cell transplantation in children was quantitatively tracked in the study by means of TCR repertoire profiling.

Trimming at the junction amounts to 1 base on V and 5 bases on J, and the germline ends lie 11 bases apart. The CDR1 and CDR2 encoded by the germline V gene are MNHEY and SVGEGT. Inclusive of the bounding cysteine and phenylalanine, the CDR3 is 15 residues long. Only the CDR3 part of the read is kept: 45 bases, read in frame from the first base. In its sample, this clonotype was seen many times. Its antigen has not been determined. No much larger clone exists at a distance of one base, and base qualities are not known. Library preparation used PCR. TCRdb lists the instrument as Illumina HiSeq 2500. TCR library preparation used molecular barcoding, with unique molecular identifiers applied to normalize quantification of the TCRbeta repertoire. The raw public data were reprocessed by TCRdb itself: fastp quality trimming at Q25, MiXCR clonotype calling, in-frame beta chains only. CDR3 protein sequences are deduplicated, and each keeps its most common genes and DNA. The sample includes fewer than 550,000 distinct CDR3 sequences, with 9.5% to 13% observed a single time. Together, the top ten hold 4.5% to 7% of the sample.

This material consisted of PBMCs from the stem cell graft donor, taken from the stem cell graft. The sequence derives from a human donor who donated a stem cell graft to a child with acute myeloid leukemia. The receptor chain draws on TRBV6-2 or TRBV6-3 and TRBJ2-2, and possibly TRBD2, on 6 matching bases. The DNA sequence is TGTGCCAGCAGTTACTTTCTAGCGAGGACCGGGGAGCTGTTTTTT. Its amino acids are CASSYFLARTGELFF.